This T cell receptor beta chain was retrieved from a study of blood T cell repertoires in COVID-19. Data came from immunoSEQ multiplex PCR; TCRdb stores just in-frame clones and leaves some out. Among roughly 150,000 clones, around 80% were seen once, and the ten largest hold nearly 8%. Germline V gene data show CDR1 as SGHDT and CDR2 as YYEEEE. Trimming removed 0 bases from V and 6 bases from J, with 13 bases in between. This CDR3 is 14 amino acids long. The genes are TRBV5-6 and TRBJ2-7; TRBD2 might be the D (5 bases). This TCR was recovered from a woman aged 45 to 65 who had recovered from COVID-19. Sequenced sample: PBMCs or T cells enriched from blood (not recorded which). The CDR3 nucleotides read TGTGCCAGCAGCTTGGGACTAATCCTAGGCGAGCAGTACTTC. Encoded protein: CASSLGLILGEQYF.